These 26 T cell receptor beta chains originate from one sample sequenced in a study of shared clonotypes between healthy human individuals. The table came from immunoSEQ multiplex PCR; TCRdb's copy has only in-frame clones and leaves some out. Among 950,000 to 1,300,000 clones listed, approximately 72% were seen once. The sequencing input was memory CD4+ T cells sorted from blood. Subset given: CD45RA-negative fraction. The receptor source for this set is a man younger than 35 in good health.

The CDR3 region is CASSQRIAAELSYEQYF. The CDR3 DNA is TGTGCCAGCAGCCAGCGAATAGCTGCAGAGCTCTCCTACGAGCAGTACTTC. The rearrangement uses TRBV11-2 and TRBJ2-7; D gene uncertain. This CDR3 is 17 amino acids long. Germline CDR1 is SGHAT and CDR2 is FQNNGV. Trimming shortened V by 5 bases and J by 0 bases, and 20 bases separated the two germline ends.

Comment on this clone: A much bigger clone sits one base away, suggesting this may be a read error. V usage is TRBV4-2 and J usage is TRBJ2-5, with 7 nucleotides matching TRBD1. CDR3 size: 14 residues. The V and J ends lost 4 bases and 1 base, in that order; junction bases with no gene match: 3. CDR1 and CDR2 (germline): LGHNA, YNFKEQ. DNA for the CDR3: TGTGCCAGCAGCCCTGGGACAGTCCAAGAGACCCAGTACTTC. Amino acid sequence: CASSPGTVQETQYF.

The chain employs TRBV6-5 and TRBJ1-2; D call uncertain. Trimming stripped 5 bases from V and 7 bases from J, with 8 bases between. The CDR3 consists of 11 residues. In germline, CDR1 is MNHEY, CDR2 SVGAGI. CDR3 region: CASSDPLGYTF. CDR3 sequence (DNA): TGTGCCAGCAGTGACCCCCTTGGCTACACCTTC.

The CDR3 sequence: CASSYGGDWAHTF. CDR3 nucleotide sequence: TGTGCCAGTTCCTACGGGGGGGACTGGGCCCACACCTTC. V and J are TRBV19 and TRBJ1-2; possible D gene TRBD1, 5 bases. Trimming cost V 8 bases and J 12 bases, with 22 bases left between them. The germline V gene encodes CDR1 LNHDA and CDR2 SQIVND (reference sequence). The CDR3 runs 13 residues.

The V call is TRBV7-2, the J call TRBJ1-2; 10 bases align to TRBD1. Trimming cost V 4 bases and J 5 bases; bases outside gene matches: 1. The CDR3 runs 13 residues. The germline CDR1 and CDR2 sequences are SGHTA and FQGNSA. The CDR3 DNA follows: TGTGCCAGCAGCTCGGGACAGGGGTATGGCTACACCTTC. Translating it yields CASSSGQGYGYTF.

The rearrangement links TRBV5-1 to TRBJ2-5; D tentatively reads TRBD1 or TRBD2 (5 bases each). Trimming took 3 bases from V and 2 from J, leaving 14 bases between them. The CDR3 has 15 residues. Germline values: CDR1 SGHRS, CDR2 YFSETQ. The CDR3 region is CASSWSGTSQETQYF. The CDR3 DNA reads TGCGCCAGCAGCTGGTCAGGGACCTCACAAGAGACCCAGTACTTC.

The J gene is TRBJ2-2, the V gene TRBV6-6; 9 bases are shared with TRBD2. Germline V lookup: CDR1 MNHNY, CDR2 SVGAGI (reference sequence). This CDR3 spans 15 amino acids. J lost 1 base, V lost 5 bases, and 2 bases had no gene match. This chain's CDR3 is CASSKTSGNTGELFF. In DNA, the CDR3 is TGTGCCAGCAGTAAGACTAGCGGGAACACCGGGGAGCTGTTTTTT.

As to this clone: The same CDR3 can be traced to other DNA sequences in this sample. The chain joins TRBV30 to TRBJ1-1; D gene uncertain. The CDR3 length is 13 residues. The germline CDR1 and CDR2 sequences are GTSNPN and SVGIG (reference sequence). The ends were cut back, 1 base at V and 0 bases at J, with 6 bases in the middle. CDR3: CAWSGQVNTEAFF. For the CDR3, the DNA is TGTGCCTGGAGTGGGCAGGTGAACACTGAAGCTTTCTTT.

This clone was detected only a few times. As DNA, the CDR3 is TGTGCCAGCAGCCCACAGACAGGACCTAATGAAAAACTGTTTTTT. It specifies CASSPQTGPNEKLFF. V and J are TRBV7-2 and TRBJ1-4, with D possibly being TRBD1 (6 bases). Germline CDR1 and CDR2: SGHTA and FQGNSA. This CDR3 has 15 amino acids. V was pared by 5 bases and J by 3 bases, with 13 bases between.

This sequence joins TRBV30 and TRBJ2-7, with D perhaps assigned TRBD1 or TRBD2 (6 bases each). CDR1 GTSNPN and CDR2 SVGIG come from the germline V gene (reference sequence). This CDR3 is 13 amino acids long. V lost 3 bases to trimming and J lost 3 bases, with 12 bases between them. The DNA of the CDR3 is TGTGCCTGGAGACAGGGCGGGAACTACGAGCAGTACTTC. It yields the protein CAWRQGGNYEQYF.

The chain links TRBV6-1 to TRBJ1-5; perhaps TRBD1 as D (6 bases). The germline V and J ends were trimmed by 7 bases and 2 bases, with 12 bases remaining between them. Per germline, CDR1 MNHNS and CDR2 SASEGT. The CDR3 has 14 residues. CDR3 nucleotides: TGTGCCAGCATACAGGGCTCTGGCAATCAGCCCCAGCATTTT. Its protein product is CASIQGSGNQPQHF.

The gene calls are TRBV7-8 and TRBJ2-1; D gene uncertain. Per the germline V gene, CDR1 is SGHVS and CDR2 is FQNEAQ. This CDR3 region has 13 residues. V was pared by 1 base and J by 8 bases, with 9 bases between. CDR3: CASSLGSWDEQFF. CDR3 DNA sequence: TGTGCCAGCAGCTTAGGCTCCTGGGATGAGCAGTTCTTC.

In its sample, this clone was seen a few times. The chain combines TRBV6-5 with TRBJ2-7; no firm D call. Germline V gives CDR1 MNHEY, CDR2 SVGAGI. The CDR3 runs to 11 residues. The V gene lost 5 bases and the J gene lost 3 bases, with 5 bases spanning the gap. CDR3 protein: CASSTLYEQYF. DNA for the CDR3: TGTGCCAGCAGTACCCTCTACGAGCAGTACTTC.

V is TRBV29-1 and J is TRBJ1-2; weak D call: TRBD1 (5 bases). Between the trimmed V and J ends, which lost 0 bases and 0 bases, there was a span of 26 bases. The length of the CDR3 is 20 residues. CDR1 is SQVTM, CDR2 ANQGSEA, per germline. This CDR3 is CSVEDLQPDNNFLANYGYTF. The CDR3 DNA sequence: TGCAGCGTTGAAGATCTCCAACCGGACAACAACTTTTTAGCTAACTATGGCTACACCTTC.

This clone was detected only a few times. This rearrangement joins TRBV11-1 to TRBJ1-1, with TRBD1 as a possible D gene (5 bases). Trimming removed 3 bases from V and 5 bases from J, with 13 bases in between. The CDR3 sequence is 14 residues long. Germline CDR1 reads SGHAT; CDR2 reads FQDESV (reference sequence). CDR3 in amino acids: CASSFSSGRTEAFF. The DNA of the CDR3 is TGTGCCAGCAGCTTTTCCTCAGGGAGGACTGAAGCTTTCTTT.

This clone was detected only a few times. J is TRBJ2-3 and V is TRBV25-1, with D hard to call. The CDR3 spans 13 residues. Germline CDR1 reads MGHDK; CDR2 reads SYGVNS. V lost 1 base and J lost 0, with 2 bases in between. The DNA of the CDR3 is TGTGCCAGCAGTGAATTCAGCACAGATACGCAGTATTTT. This encodes CASSEFSTDTQYF.

The genes are TRBV19 and TRBJ1-5; D may be TRBD1 (6 bases). V lost 3 bases, J lost 6 bases, and 15 bases lay in between. Germline lookup yields CDR1 LNHDA and CDR2 SQIVND (reference sequence). The CDR3 has 15 residues. This CDR3 reads CASSINRVQGQPQHF. DNA of the CDR3: TGTGCCAGTAGTATCAACAGGGTCCAGGGTCAGCCCCAGCATTTT. Supplemented by reference TRBV19 and TRBJ1-5, the full variable domain reads DGGITQSPKYLFRKEGQNVTLSCEQNLNHDAMYWYRQDPGQGLRLIYYSQIVNDFQKGDIAEGYSVSREKKESFPLTVTSAQKNPTAFYLCASSINRVQGQPQHFGDGTRLSIL.

On this clone: The same CDR3 can be traced to other DNA sequences in this sample. This rearrangement joins TRBV5-1 to TRBJ2-7, with 7 bases fitting TRBD1. The V gene end was trimmed by 6 bases and the J gene end by 2 bases; junction bases not matched to a gene: 5. The germline V gene has CDR1 SGHRS and CDR2 YFSETQ. This CDR3 contains 13 residues. CDR3 in DNA: TGCGCCAGCAAAGAGACAGGGACCTACGAGCAGTACTTC. It encodes CASKETGTYEQYF.

The sample holds many counts of this clone. Here the CDR3 DNA reads TGTGCCAGCAGCTTAGACCCTTTCGGGGAGCTGTTTTTT. Its translation is CASSLDPFGELFF. The chain recombines TRBV11-3 with TRBJ2-2; D call uncertain. The germline CDR1 and CDR2 sequences are SGHNT and YENEEA. The CDR3 extends over 13 amino acids. The V and J ends lost 0 bases and 7 bases respectively, with 6 bases between them.

About this clone itself: Other DNA variants within this sample encode the same CDR3. The chain is built from TRBV5-1 and TRBJ1-2; D may be TRBD1 (5 bases). This CDR3 contains 12 residues. Germline V gene lookup returns CDR1 SGHRS and CDR2 YFSETQ. Between the trimmed V and J ends, which lost 4 bases and 3 bases, there was a span of 7 bases. CDR3: CASSLTDYGYTF. CDR3 coding DNA: TGCGCCAGCAGCCTGACAGACTATGGCTACACCTTC.

This chain links TRBV11-3 with TRBJ2-2; TRBD2 might be the D (5 bases). This CDR3 has 14 amino acids. Trimming removed 5 bases at V and 4 bases at J, with 11 bases between. Germline CDR1 reads SGHNT; CDR2 reads YENEEA. Here the CDR3 DNA reads TGTGCCAGCAGCCCCTCGGGAATCACCGGGGAGCTGTTTTTT. Its protein product is CASSPSGITGELFF. The variable domain in full, with the rest retrieved from reference TRBV11-3 and TRBJ2-2, is EAGVVQSPRYKIIEKKQPVAFWCNPISGHNTLYWYLQNLGQGPELLIRYENEEAVDDSQLPKDRFSAERLKGVDSTLKIQPAELGDSAVYLCASSPSGITGELFFGEGSRLTVL.

On this clone itself: Other DNA sequences in the same sample also yield this CDR3. The chain couples TRBV7-9 to TRBJ2-3; D unresolved. Germline V gives CDR1 SEHNR, CDR2 FQNEAQ (reference sequence). CDR3 size: 12 residues. Trimming stripped 5 bases from V and 4 bases from J, with 7 bases between. In DNA form, the CDR3 reads TGTGCCAGCAGCCTAGAAGCAGATACGCAGTATTTT. It translates to CASSLEADTQYF.

This clone was detected only a few times. The chain carries TRBV28 and TRBJ2-7; perhaps TRBD1 as D (6 bases). Germline assignment: CDR1 MDHEN and CDR2 SYDVKM. Trimming pared 5 bases from V and 0 bases from J, leaving 20 bases between. The CDR3 is 17 amino acids. CDR3 sequence reads: CASSPHRGDTISYEQYF. CDR3 bases: TGTGCCAGCAGTCCCCATCGAGGGGACACTATCTCCTACGAGCAGTACTTC.

The chain uses TRBV6-5 and TRBJ2-7; 10 bases agree with TRBD1. J gave up 3 bases and V 2 bases, and 4 bases lay outside the gene matches. The length of the CDR3 is 15 residues. From germline, CDR1 is MNHEY and CDR2 SVGAGI. The CDR3 DNA follows: TGTGCCAGCAGTTACCGGGACAGGGGTAACTACGAGCAGTACTTC. Protein: CASSYRDRGNYEQYF.

This chain uses TRBV7-2 with TRBJ2-3; tentatively, D is TRBD2 (6 bases). Per germline, CDR1 SGHTA and CDR2 FQGNSA. The CDR3 consists of 14 residues. Trimming removed 1 base from V and 7 bases from J, with 12 bases in between. CDR3 amino acids: CASSLGRESHTQYF. In DNA form, the CDR3 reads TGTGCCAGCAGCTTAGGACGGGAGTCACATACGCAGTATTTT.

The chain combines TRBV7-9 with TRBJ2-1; D is unresolved. The CDR3 loop spans 14 amino acids. V was cut by 1 base and J by 7 bases, with 11 bases left in between. Germline V gives CDR1 SEHNR, CDR2 FQNEAQ (reference sequence). In nucleotides, the CDR3 is TGTGCCAGCAGCTTAGAGAAAGGTCCAAATGAGCAGTTCTTC. Its translation: CASSLEKGPNEQFF.